These T cell receptor beta chains were read from a single sample in a study of blood T cell repertoires in COVID-19. Profiling relied on immunoSEQ multiplex PCR, and the TCRdb table lists in-frame clones only, not all of them. The sample has 150,000 or so clones; approximately 84% are singletons. Sequencing was done on a sample of peripheral blood. The receptors come from a woman aged 55-70 years with acute or convalescent COVID-19. Each CDR3 is given with its conserved first and last residue. D genes are given only for firm matches. Clone size, where shown, is once, few, many, or a class for clones that have expanded.

J: TRBJ2-1; V: TRBV7-9; size: once; D: TRBD2; CDR3: CASSLLGTLTSGHNEQFF
J: TRBJ2-7; V: TRBV6-5; size: few; D: NA; CDR3: CASGRGQIYEQYF
J: TRBJ1-1; V: TRBV29-1; size: NA; D: TRBD1; CDR3: CSAGQRNTEAFF
J: TRBJ2-3; V: TRBV6-5; size: NA; D: TRBD2; CDR3: CASSSPRDSGTDTQYF
J: TRBJ2-1; V: TRBV18; size: NA; D: NA; CDR3: CASSPIAGVYNEQFF
J: TRBJ1-2; V: TRBV2; size: NA; D: TRBD1; CDR3: CASSSGTGGPYGYTF
J: TRBJ2-3; V: TRBV7-2; size: once; D: NA; CDR3: CASSPSRSSYTDTQYF
J: TRBJ2-2; V: TRBV28; size: NA; D: NA; CDR3: CASRGVISRSGELFF
J: TRBJ2-5; V: TRBV28; size: NA; D: NA; CDR3: CASRSGTNWDKETQYF
J: TRBJ2-1; V: TRBV7-9; size: NA; D: NA; CDR3: CAIQGGDGAAGSYNEQFF
J: TRBJ1-5; V: TRBV7-9; size: once; D: NA; CDR3: CASSLGRGGEPQHF
J: TRBJ2-1; V: TRBV12-3/TRBV12-4; size: once; D: TRBD2; CDR3: CASSFISSGEQFF
J: TRBJ1-1; V: TRBV7-9; size: NA; D: NA; CDR3: CASSLRGTEAFF
J: TRBJ1-2; V: TRBV5-4; size: once; D: NA; CDR3: CASSLSDSLGYTF
J: TRBJ2-5; V: TRBV29-1; size: NA; D: NA; CDR3: CSVGPGGQDVQETQYF
J: TRBJ2-3; V: TRBV11-2; size: NA; D: TRBD2; CDR3: CASTSKWGGADTQYF
J: TRBJ1-6; V: TRBV5-5; size: NA; D: TRBD1; CDR3: CASSWVGRGQSPLHF
J: TRBJ1-4; V: TRBV2; size: NA; D: NA; CDR3: CASSPLNEKLFF
J: TRBJ2-3; V: TRBV10-1; size: NA; D: NA; CDR3: CASSRQETDTQYF
J: TRBJ2-1; V: TRBV7-2; size: NA; D: NA; CDR3: CASSPQGDNQFF
J: TRBJ1-1; V: TRBV12-3/TRBV12-4; size: NA; D: NA; CDR3: CASSLIGGTEAFF
J: TRBJ2-1; V: TRBV5-8; size: NA; D: TRBD1; CDR3: CASTMDDRGQSNEQFF
J: TRBJ2-1; V: TRBV5-1; size: NA; D: TRBD2; CDR3: CASSLGLAGYNEQFF
J: TRBJ2-1; V: TRBV11-3; size: NA; D: TRBD2; CDR3: CASSLAGTSGINEQFF
J: TRBJ1-5; V: TRBV19; size: NA; D: TRBD1; CDR3: CASSPRGRNQPQHF
J: TRBJ2-7; V: TRBV23-1; size: NA; D: NA; CDR3: CASSLSQDSSYEQYF
J: TRBJ2-2; V: TRBV11-2; size: NA; D: NA; CDR3: CASSSGPERGELFF
J: TRBJ2-7; V: TRBV30; size: NA; D: TRBD1; CDR3: CAWSRQGHEQYF
J: TRBJ1-1; V: TRBV3-1/TRBV3-2; size: NA; D: NA; CDR3: CASSRGEMNTEAFF
J: TRBJ1-2; V: TRBV5-1; size: NA; D: NA; CDR3: CASSLVQGRNGGYTF
J: TRBJ1-1; V: TRBV18; size: NA; D: NA; CDR3: CASSPSSGVAFF
J: TRBJ2-7; V: TRBV10-3; size: NA; D: NA; CDR3: CAISAGNEQYF
J: TRBJ2-7; V: TRBV27; size: NA; D: NA; CDR3: CASGKYYEQYF
J: TRBJ1-5; V: TRBV11-2; size: once; D: NA; CDR3: CASSLESGYNQPQHF
J: TRBJ1-4; V: TRBV27; size: NA; D: NA; CDR3: CASSLRGGSTNEKLFF
J: TRBJ2-7; V: TRBV27; size: NA; D: NA; CDR3: CASSYSGREQYF
J: TRBJ1-2; V: TRBV10-3; size: NA; D: TRBD1; CDR3: CAISDPGGYGYTF
J: TRBJ1-5; V: TRBV6-6; size: NA; D: NA; CDR3: CASSKGDFNQPQHF
J: TRBJ2-7; V: TRBV6-6; size: NA; D: TRBD1; CDR3: CASRTGSLDEQYF
J: TRBJ2-3; V: TRBV13; size: NA; D: TRBD2; CDR3: CASSFETSGRPNADTQYF
J: TRBJ2-3; V: TRBV28; size: NA; D: NA; CDR3: CASSLYEDTDTQYF
J: TRBJ2-7; V: TRBV5-1; size: NA; D: TRBD1; CDR3: CASSFDRGPYEQYF
J: TRBJ1-1; V: TRBV7-3; size: NA; D: NA; CDR3: CASSPGGAAGAEAFF
J: TRBJ1-6; V: TRBV28; size: NA; D: TRBD1; CDR3: CASSYRGQGTPLHF
J: TRBJ2-1; V: TRBV11-2; size: NA; D: NA; CDR3: CASSLRAKGWETGRNEQFF
J: TRBJ1-2; V: TRBV7-2; size: NA; D: TRBD1; CDR3: CASSLVQGQDYGYTF
J: TRBJ2-7; V: TRBV11-1; size: NA; D: NA; CDR3: CASSQAGQGLYEQYF
J: TRBJ2-1; V: TRBV19; size: NA; D: TRBD1; CDR3: CASTTGQIDNEQFF
J: TRBJ2-7; V: TRBV7-9; size: NA; D: TRBD1; CDR3: CASSLGQGARGEQYF
J: TRBJ1-1; V: TRBV18; size: NA; D: TRBD1; CDR3: CASSPPTRQGAGAFF
J: TRBJ1-2; V: TRBV29-1; size: NA; D: NA; CDR3: CSVELGAYGYTF
J: TRBJ1-1; V: TRBV7-9; size: NA; D: TRBD1; CDR3: CAGSATGGKTEAFF
J: TRBJ2-3; V: TRBV9; size: once; D: NA; CDR3: CASSVGGAASTDTQYF
J: TRBJ2-5; V: TRBV11-3; size: NA; D: TRBD1; CDR3: CASSSWTGGRQETQYF
J: TRBJ2-1; V: TRBV30; size: NA; D: TRBD1; CDR3: CAGDSSYNEQFF
J: TRBJ2-2; V: TRBV3-1/TRBV3-2; size: NA; D: TRBD2; CDR3: CASSRTPGLAGDNTGELFF